The clone carrying this T cell receptor (beta chain) has at least ten counts. Antigen: not known. Unique molecular identifiers featured in how the TCRbeta library was prepared. TCRdb processed the PCR reads anew with MiXCR; each CDR3 protein has one entry. The data hold 330,000 or so distinct CDR3 sequences, with just over 7.5% observed a single time. These data are taken from a study of T-cell reconstitution after alpha-beta-depleted transplantation in children. Findings of the study overall: Fresh T-cell production supplied most of the T-cell counts and diversity seen one year after transplant. Surviving recipient T cells and thymic progenitors accounted for the high day-60 TCRbeta diversity observed in some patients. About two months after transplant, alpha-beta T cells reportedly came from several hundred expanded graft clones.

The TCR comes from a female patient between 2 and 15 years old who had a stem cell transplant for Fanconi anemia, so the T cells may come from the graft donor. The sequences come from peripheral blood, collected 360 days after TCRalphabeta/CD19-depleted stem cell transplant.

The CDR3 DNA sequence: TGCAGTGCCTTAGGGAGCTCTGGGGCCAACGTCCTGACTTTC. It specifies CSALGSSGANVLTF. The chain carries TRBV20-1 and TRBJ2-6, with D possibly being TRBD2 (5 bases). V was clipped by 6 bases and J by 0 bases, with 9 bases between them. The CDR3 is 14 residues long. Germline CDR1 is DFQATT and CDR2 is SNEGSKA (reference sequence).